This T cell receptor (beta chain) was retrieved from a study of early T cells in non-severe SARS-CoV-2 infection (dated by TCRdb to about 2021). Some background on the complete study: Because TCR sequencing was done on bulk RNA from unsorted whole blood, the alpha and beta chains could not be paired.

Receptor amplification or capture employed 5' RACE. Sequencer: NextSeq 500. To correct for sequencing error and PCR bias, the TCR library protocol tagged individual cDNA molecules with unique molecular identifiers. Sequencing covered both TCR alpha and beta chains, and within each sample the abundances of alpha and beta sequences were tightly co-correlated. The paper's data handling went like this. Decombinator V4 was used to annotate the V gene, J gene and CDR3 of the TCR sequences. Expanded TCRs were defined as changing significantly between any two time points under a Poisson model with p below 0.0001. TCR abundances were normalised to the total number of TCRs sequenced in each sample and reported as counts per million. TRAV1-2 paired with TRAJ12, TRAJ20 or TRAJ33 defined MAIT TCRs, while TRAV10 paired with TRAJ18 defined iNKT TCRs. VDJdb, accessed on 1 November 2021, was searched for TCRs annotated for CMV, EBV and SARS-CoV-2, and TCRs annotated for more than one antigen were excluded. In-frame beta chains were kept once TCRdb had trimmed the public reads at Q25 with fastp and called clones with MiXCR. Each record represents a unique CDR3 protein, reported with the most common genes and DNA among its rows. The V and J calls here are based on TCRdb, not the publication. The sample table records about 80,000 distinct CDR3 sequences; around 8.7% of these occur just once. More than 4.5% of the sample is taken by the ten largest.

A case-control design nested within a healthcare worker cohort in London, UK, was used, with weekly nasopharyngeal swab PCR tests and blood sampling performed. Healthcare workers were enrolled in the week of the UK lockdown, from 23 to 31 March 2020, and were followed every week for up to roughly 15 weeks. Many counts were recorded for this clonotype. Its antigen is still unknown. No base qualities exist here, and no much larger clone lies one base off it. Reading the germline V gene (reference sequence) gives CDR1 GTSNPN and CDR2 SVGIG. Clipping removes 1 base from V and 0 bases from J, with 2 as the unmatched junction base count. The cysteine opens and the phenylalanine closes a CDR3 of 15 amino acids. Left in the record is the CDR3 DNA by itself, 45 bases read in frame from the first base. The study at large found these results: VDJdb matching was skewed toward anti-spike CD8 responses and likely underestimated virus-specific expansions, missing private and CD4 specificities.

The sequence came from an adult who was a healthcare worker with PCR-confirmed SARS-CoV-2 infection or an uninfected control (not recorded which). Recombination joined TRBV30 with TRBJ1-5; the junction holds 8 bases that match TRBD1. Sequencing was performed on whole blood. The CDR3 protein: CAWSGGQVSNQPQHF. The DNA reads as follows: TGTGCCTGGAGTGGGGGACAGGTTAGCAATCAGCCCCAGCATTTT.